The 31 T cell receptor beta chains below were found in one sample sequenced in a study of T-cell memory formation after mild COVID-19. TCRdb re-called the 5' RACE reads through MiXCR, storing one row per CDR3 protein. The sample comprises some 490,000 distinct CDR3 sequences, approximately 18% of which are singletons, and over 9% rests with the top ten. Sequencing used PBMCs or a T cell subset sorted from them (not recorded which). These receptor sequences come from an adult woman who had mild COVID-19 (a few samples of this study predate the infection). Cell type and time point are not known.

This clonotype was counted ten times or more. The rearrangement links TRBV7-9 to TRBJ2-7; maybe TRBD2 (5 bases). The CDR3 is 15 residues long. The germline gives CDR1 SEHNR, CDR2 FQNEAQ (reference sequence). V gave up 1 base and J gave up 4 bases, with 14 bases separating them. CDR3 protein: CASSLGVRASYEQYF. CDR3 DNA: TGTGCCAGCAGCTTAGGTGTGCGGGCCTCGTACGAGCAGTACTTC.

V gene TRBV7-8 combines with J gene TRBJ1-6; 10 bases line up with TRBD1. V lost 1 base to trimming and J lost 7 bases; unmatched junction nucleotides: 1. Germline CDR1 reads SGHVS; CDR2 reads FQNEAQ. The CDR3 sequence is 15 residues long. The CDR3 region has the DNA TGTGCCAGCAGCTTAGTGGGACAGGGGAATTCACCCCTCCACTTT. It codes for CASSLVGQGNSPLHF.

There are a few counts of this clonotype. The chain links TRBV7-6 to TRBJ2-1, with 9 nucleotides matching TRBD2. Germline CDR1 is SGHVS and CDR2 is FNYEAQ. The CDR3 has 14 amino acids. The trim removed 1 base at V and 10 bases at J, leaving 5 bases unmatched. CDR3 in DNA: TGTGCCAGCAGCTTAGAGCGGGGGGCGGGCGAGCAGTTCTTC. Translating it yields CASSLERGAGEQFF. The full variable domain, its missing parts supplied by reference TRBV7-6 and TRBJ2-1, is GAGVSQSPRYKVTKRGQDVALRCDPISGHVSLYWYRQALGQGPEFLTYFNYEAQQDKSGLPNDRFSAERPEGSISTLTIQRTEQRDSAMYRCASSLERGAGEQFFGPGTRLTVL.

This clonotype was recorded a few times. V is TRBV7-8 and J is TRBJ1-2; tentatively, D is TRBD1 (5 bases). Germline CDR1 and CDR2: SGHVS and FQNEAQ. The CDR3 loop spans 15 amino acids. Trimming removed 3 bases from V and 2 bases from J, with 13 bases in between. CDR3 protein: CASSFLSGTNYGYTF. The CDR3 DNA is TGTGCCAGCAGCTTTCTCTCGGGGACCAACTATGGCTACACCTTC.

The rearrangement joins TRBV7-2 to TRBJ1-2; D may be TRBD1 (5 bases). This CDR3 region has 15 residues. CDR1 and CDR2 (germline): SGHTA, FQGNSA. V gave up 4 bases and J gave up 4 bases, with 16 bases separating them. The CDR3, as DNA: TGTGCCAGCAGCTCCCCGGGGGGGGGGGTCTATGGCTACACCTTC. It yields the protein CASSSPGGGVYGYTF.

V and J are TRBV7-9 and TRBJ1-1; D call uncertain. The length of the CDR3 is 13 residues. The germline V gene encodes CDR1 SEHNR and CDR2 FQNEAQ (reference sequence). Trimming cost V 5 bases and J 8 bases, with 15 bases left between them. This chain's CDR3 is CASSPTLQGEAFF. In nucleotides, the CDR3 is TGTGCCAGCAGCCCGACTCTCCAAGGCGAAGCTTTCTTT. Full variable domain (remainder filled in from reference TRBV7-9 and TRBJ1-1): DTGVSQNPRHKITKRGQNVTFRCDPISEHNRLYWYRQTLGQGPEFLTYFQNEAQLEKSRLLSDRFSAERPKGSFSTLEIQRTEQGDSAMYLCASSPTLQGEAFFGQGTRLTVV.

The V call is TRBV7-4, the J call TRBJ2-7, with 11 bases identical to TRBD2. V lost 5 bases, J lost 3 bases, and 9 bases stayed unmatched. The CDR3 length is 16 residues. Looked up from germline, CDR1 is SGHVT and CDR2 is SQSDAQ. In DNA, the CDR3 is TGTGCCAGCAGCCCCCACCCGGGACTAGCGGTCTACGAGCAGTACTTC. This encodes CASSPHPGLAVYEQYF.

This clonotype was detected a few times. The chain links TRBV5-1 to TRBJ1-4; a possible D gene is TRBD1 (5 bases). With 4 bases removed from V and 5 bases from J, the gap between germline ends came to 12 bases. The V gene's germline CDR1 is SGHRS and CDR2 YFSETQ. The CDR3 covers 14 residues. CDR3: CASSPGDSNEKLFF. The CDR3 nucleotides read TGCGCCAGCAGCCCCGGTGACAGCAATGAAAAACTGTTTTTT. Complete variable domain (other parts from reference TRBV5-1 and TRBJ1-4): KAGVTQTPRYLIKTRGQQVTLSCSPISGHRSVSWYQQTPGQGLQFLFEYFSETQRNKGNFPGRFSGRQFSNSRSEMNVSTLELGDSALYLCASSPGDSNEKLFFGSGTQLSVL.

The gene calls are TRBV7-3 and TRBJ1-2; TRBD1 might be the D (6 bases). The germline V gene encodes CDR1 SGHTA and CDR2 FQGTGA. This CDR3 is built from 11 residues. With 8 bases removed from V and 5 bases from J, the gap between germline ends came to 9 bases. The CDR3 sequence is CASGTPYGYTF. The CDR3 bases are TGTGCCAGCGGGACACCGTATGGCTACACCTTC.

This chain uses TRBV6-2 or TRBV6-3 with TRBJ2-1; D is ambiguous. V lost 5 bases to trimming and J lost 8 bases, with 16 bases between them. The CDR3 is made up of 14 amino acids. Germline V gene lookup returns CDR1 MNHEY and CDR2 SVGEGT. The CDR3, as DNA: TGTGCCAGCAGTACCCCAGCAAGCAGCGATGAGCAGTTCTTC. This translates into CASSTPASSDEQFF.

This clonotype has at least ten counts. This sequence joins TRBV12-3 or TRBV12-4 and TRBJ1-4, with D possibly matching TRBD1 (5 bases). Trimming removed 3 bases at V and 0 bases at J, with 8 bases between. The CDR3 runs to 15 residues. The CDR3, as DNA: TGTGCCAGCAGTTTCCGGGGCGCAACTAATGAAAAACTGTTTTTT. Its translation: CASSFRGATNEKLFF.

The chain joins TRBV6-5 to TRBJ2-1; 11 nucleotides line up with TRBD1. J lost 2 bases, V lost 6 bases, and 6 bases had no gene match. Germline V lookup: CDR1 MNHEY, CDR2 SVGAGI. CDR3 size: 16 residues. Here the CDR3 DNA reads TGTGCCAGCAGCTCGGACAGGGGGCTGACCTACAATGAGCAGTTCTTC. Amino acid sequence: CASSSDRGLTYNEQFF.

This clonotype was found a few times. The chain joins TRBV4-3 to TRBJ2-7; a possible D gene is TRBD2 (7 bases). Trimming removed 0 bases at V and 3 bases at J, with 24 bases between. Germline-derived CDR1 and CDR2 are LGHNA and YSLEER. The CDR3 runs 19 residues. CDR3 sequence: CASSQETGGGASGYYEQYF. CDR3 DNA sequence: TGCGCCAGCAGCCAAGAAACGGGTGGGGGGGCTTCTGGTTACTACGAGCAGTACTTC.

This clonotype was detected only a few times. The chain employs TRBV12-3 or TRBV12-4 and TRBJ1-1; perhaps TRBD1 as D (5 bases). V lost 2 bases and J lost 1, with 8 bases in between. This CDR3 comprises 14 residues. This chain's CDR3 is CASSLFTGNTEAFF. CDR3 sequence (DNA): TGTGCCAGCAGTTTATTCACAGGGAACACTGAAGCTTTCTTT.

This clonotype was observed a single time. The rearrangement joins TRBV14 to TRBJ2-3; weak D call: TRBD2 (7 bases). The germline V gene encodes CDR1 SGHDN and CDR2 FVKESK. The CDR3 is 14 residues long. Trimming removed 4 bases at V and 6 bases at J, with 14 bases between. The DNA for the CDR3 is TGTGCCAGCAGCCGGGGGGGGGGCTCTGATACGCAGTATTTT. Translated: CASSRGGGSDTQYF.

This clonotype was picked up a small number of times. The V gene is TRBV18, the J gene TRBJ2-7, with 13 bases that match TRBD2. CDR1 KGHSH and CDR2 LQKENI come from the germline V gene. This CDR3 comprises 17 residues. J gave up 0 bases and V 5 bases, and 7 bases lay outside the gene matches. CDR3 region: CASSRTSGGQSSYEQYF. The CDR3 DNA sequence: TGTGCCAGCTCAAGGACTAGCGGGGGCCAAAGCTCCTACGAGCAGTACTTC. Full variable domain (rest looked up from reference TRBV18 and TRBJ2-7): NAGVMQNPRHLVRRRGQEARLRCSPMKGHSHVYWYRQLPEEGLKFMVYLQKENIIDESGMPKERFSAEFPKEGPSILRIQQVVRGDSAAYFCASSRTSGGQSSYEQYFGPGTRLTVT.

This clonotype occurred a few times. The chain has TRBV4-1 and TRBJ2-7, with D uncertain. Trimming shortened V by 3 bases and J by 1 base, and 13 bases separated the two germline ends. Germline CDR1 is MGHRA and CDR2 is YSYEKL. The CDR3 length is 15 residues. This CDR3 reads CASSQEEDGSYEQYF. The CDR3 DNA reads as TGCGCCAGCAGCCAGGAAGAGGACGGTTCCTACGAGCAGTACTTC.

The chain's CDR3 is CASSPPDGNYGYTF. DNA for the CDR3: TGTGCCAGCAGTCCGCCGGACGGCAACTATGGCTACACCTTC. The chain has TRBV27 and TRBJ1-2; D is uncertain. Trimming cost V 5 bases and J 2 bases, with 12 bases left between them. Germline-derived CDR1 and CDR2 are MNHEY and SMNVEV (reference sequence). This CDR3 is 14 amino acids long.

The CDR3 bases are TGTGCCAGCAGGGACGGCAACTATGGCTACACCTTC. It encodes CASRDGNYGYTF. V and J are TRBV3-1 and TRBJ1-2; D unresolved. V was pared by 6 bases and J by 2 bases, with 7 bases between. In germline, CDR1 is LGHDT, CDR2 YNNKEL (reference sequence). The CDR3 is made up of 12 amino acids.

V gene TRBV5-1 combines with J gene TRBJ1-1; weak D call: TRBD1 (6 bases). This CDR3 region has 15 residues. Trimming cost V 0 bases and J 1 base, with 10 bases left between them. CDR1 is SGHRS and CDR2 is YFSETQ in the germline V gene. In DNA, the CDR3 is TGCGCCAGCAGCTTGGCCACGGGGGCGAACACTGAAGCTTTCTTT. Amino acid sequence: CASSLATGANTEAFF.

The gene calls are TRBV5-1 and TRBJ2-3; the D is unclear. V gave up 4 bases and J gave up 5 bases, with 11 bases separating them. Looked up from germline, CDR1 is SGHRS and CDR2 is YFSETQ. This CDR3 is 13 amino acids long. The chain's CDR3 is CASSPHPEDTQYF. The CDR3 nucleotides read TGCGCCAGCAGCCCACATCCTGAAGATACGCAGTATTTT.

This clonotype was observed at least ten times. This chain joins TRBV5-1 and TRBJ2-1; 9 nucleotides match TRBD2. CDR1 is SGHRS and CDR2 is YFSETQ in the germline V gene. V lost 5 bases to trimming and J lost 6 bases; unmatched junction nucleotides: 9. The CDR3 is 15 amino acids. DNA for the CDR3: TGCGCCAGCAGGGCCGGGACTAGCCCCCTCAATGAGCAGTTCTTC. Its protein is CASRAGTSPLNEQFF.

V is TRBV5-1 and J is TRBJ2-5; possible D gene TRBD1, 5 bases. The germline gives CDR1 SGHRS, CDR2 YFSETQ. The CDR3 extends over 15 amino acids. V was shortened by 1 base and J by 2 bases, with 12 bases between the two germline ends. CDR3 in DNA: TGCGCCAGCAGCTTGAGTCCAGGGAAGCAAGAGACCCAGTACTTC. Amino acids: CASSLSPGKQETQYF.

DNA for the CDR3: TGTGCCAGCAGCGTAAAATCGGGGGGGTCAGCAGATACGCAGTATTTT. This encodes CASSVKSGGSADTQYF. The chain carries TRBV9 and TRBJ2-3; 8 nucleotides agree with TRBD2. The germline V gene has CDR1 SGDLS and CDR2 YYNGEE. This CDR3 contains 16 residues. J lost 4 bases, V lost 1 base, and 8 bases had no gene match.

The sample holds one count of this clonotype. CDR3 sequence: CASSLWTGADTQYF. CDR3 bases: TGTGCCAGCAGTTTATGGACAGGGGCAGATACGCAGTATTTT. The chain couples TRBV6-5 to TRBJ2-3; the match to TRBD1 covers 9 bases. Trimming at V came to 4 bases and at J to 4 bases, leaving 3 bases not matched to a gene. CDR1 is MNHEY, CDR2 SVGAGI, per germline. This CDR3 region has 14 residues.

As regards this clonotype: One end of the junction varies from germline; a read error may be responsible. The chain's CDR3 is CASSFTKRSGTVFSF. CDR3 DNA: TGTGCCAGCAGCTTTACAAAACGGTCCGGGACCGTCTTTTCTTTC. This chain connects TRBV7-8 to TRBJ2-1; either TRBD1 or TRBD2 may supply D (5 bases each). Germline V CDR1 and CDR2: SGHVS, FQNEAQ. The CDR3 extends over 15 amino acids.

V is TRBV30 and J is TRBJ1-1; TRBD1 agrees at 7 bases. There are 14 residues in the CDR3. Germline-derived CDR1 and CDR2 are GTSNPN and SVGIG (reference sequence). Germline trimming cut 4 bases from V and 11 bases from J; bases unmatched to any gene: 16. The CDR3 DNA reads TGTGCCTGGACCCGGGACAGTGGATACTTAAGGGCTTTCTTT. Protein product: CAWTRDSGYLRAFF.

The chain links TRBV27 to TRBJ2-3; D gene uncertain. The CDR3 consists of 16 residues. The germline gives CDR1 MNHEY, CDR2 SMNVEV (reference sequence). The V end was cut by 1 base, the J end by 0 bases, with 11 bases between. CDR3 in amino acids: CASSLLTTSSTDTQYF. The CDR3 DNA reads as TGTGCCAGCAGTTTATTGACAACCTCTAGCACAGATACGCAGTATTTT.

The chain employs TRBV27 and TRBJ2-5; 14 bases map to TRBD2. The germline gives CDR1 MNHEY, CDR2 SMNVEV (reference sequence). CDR3 length: 16 amino acids. Trimming took 7 bases from V and 9 from J; bases not matched to a gene: 13. Written as DNA, the CDR3 is TGTGCCAGCACCTCACCCGGGACTAGCGGGAGCGGGGCCCAGTACTTC. Its protein is CASTSPGTSGSGAQYF.

The chain carries TRBV4-3 and TRBJ2-1, with D possibly being TRBD1 (8 bases). Trimming stripped 0 bases from V and 5 bases from J, with 29 bases between. This CDR3 has 21 amino acids. Germline V gene sequence: CDR1 LGHNA, CDR2 YSLEER. CDR3 protein: CASSQEEGGQVHRREDNEQFF. In DNA form, the CDR3 reads TGCGCCAGCAGCCAAGAAGAGGGGGGACAGGTACATCGTCGGGAGGACAATGAGCAGTTCTTC.

The gene calls are TRBV12-3 or TRBV12-4 and TRBJ2-5; D is unclear. The CDR3 runs to 16 residues. Trimming stripped 5 bases from V and 1 base from J, with 17 bases between. This CDR3 reads CASSPGRWELQETQYF. CDR3 coding DNA: TGTGCCAGCAGTCCAGGACGGTGGGAACTCCAAGAGACCCAGTACTTC.